The subject of this entry is one T cell receptor beta chain. This record comes from a study of tumor-infiltrating lymphocytes in primary liver carcinoma. RNA isolated from unsorted whole blood supplied the blood RNA, with germline DNA also extracted. V gave up 5 bases and J gave up 5 bases, with 21 bases separating them. The CDR3 spans 17 residues. Synthesis of TCR beta cDNA was carried out from approximately 470 ng total RNA with a constant-region primer. TCR beta libraries came from three nested multiplex PCR rounds using slightly modified ARM-PCR. The study ran its first two PCR rounds for nine to ten cycles each, using TRBV1-TRBV30 forward primers and a C-beta reverse primer. A single record per CDR3 protein comes from TCRdb applying MiXCR to the multiplex PCR reads. The sample has 150,000 to 200,000 distinct CDR3 sequences, less than 65% seen once.

The chain combines TRBV12-3 or TRBV12-4 with TRBJ2-2; D remains ambiguous. The material sequenced was peripheral blood. This receptor was taken from a woman between 55 and 75 years old with primary liver carcinoma and hepatitis B virus infection. Here the CDR3 DNA reads TGTGCCAGCAGTCCGAGGTGGGGTGTTCGTGGTACCGGGGAGCTGTTTTTT. Residues: CASSPRWGVRGTGELFF.